The next 23 T cell receptor beta chains were all read from a single sample in a study of blood T cell repertoires in COVID-19. The protocol was immunoSEQ multiplex PCR, while the TCRdb copy is restricted to in-frame clones and leaves out a portion. This sample yields about 150,000 clones, of which around 84% are seen a single time; under 2% belongs to the top ten. The sequencing sample was made of peripheral blood. These receptors were obtained from a man older than 75 with acute or convalescent COVID-19.

The chain recombines TRBV7-8 with TRBJ1-5; no firm D call. The CDR3 length is 12 residues. Germline V gene data show CDR1 as SGHVS and CDR2 as FQNEAQ. V lost 0 bases, J lost 6 bases, and 3 bases lay in between. Here the CDR3 reads CASSLAGQPQHF. The CDR3 DNA follows: TGTGCCAGCAGCTTAGCCGGTCAGCCCCAGCATTTT.

As for this clone: This may arise from a read error, as a much more abundant clone is one base away. V and J are TRBV27 and TRBJ1-2; 7 nucleotides align to TRBD1. The germline gives CDR1 MNHEY, CDR2 SMNVEV (reference sequence). Trimming took 6 bases from V and 2 from J; bases not matched to a gene: 0. The CDR3 consists of 12 residues. The CDR3 is CASSRGNYGYTF. As DNA, the CDR3 is TGTGCCAGCAGCAGGGGGAACTATGGCTACACCTTC.

As DNA, the CDR3 is TGTGCCAGTAGTATCGCCAGGGGAGACTATGGCTACACCTTC. It is translated as CASSIARGDYGYTF. The J gene is TRBJ1-2, the V gene TRBV19; D might be TRBD1 (6 bases). The CDR3 is 14 residues long. V was cut by 3 bases and J by 3 bases, with 11 bases left in between. Per the germline V gene, CDR1 is LNHDA and CDR2 is SQIVND (reference sequence). Using reference TRBV19 and TRBJ1-2 for the parts outside the CDR3, the full variable domain is DGGITQSPKYLFRKEGQNVTLSCEQNLNHDAMYWYRQDPGQGLRLIYYSQIVNDFQKGDIAEGYSVSREKKESFPLTVTSAQKNPTAFYLCASSIARGDYGYTFGSGTRLTVV.

The chain links TRBV28 to TRBJ2-1, with D perhaps matching TRBD2 (5 bases). The CDR3 extends over 14 amino acids. Germline V lookup: CDR1 MDHEN, CDR2 SYDVKM. Trimming took 10 bases from V and 5 from J, leaving 18 bases between them. This CDR3 is CAIAGSSRDNEQFF. For the CDR3, the DNA is TGTGCCATCGCCGGGTCGTCGAGGGACAATGAGCAGTTCTTC. The entire variable domain, with the rest obtained from reference TRBV28 and TRBJ2-1, is as follows: DVKVTQSSRYLVKRTGEKVFLECVQDMDHENMFWYRQDPGLGLRLIYFSYDVKMKEKGDIPEGYSVSREKKERFSLILESASTNQTSMYLCAIAGSSRDNEQFFGPGTRLTVL.

V usage is TRBV5-1 and J usage is TRBJ1-1; 7 nucleotides line up with TRBD1. Trimming removed 8 bases from V and 4 bases from J; junction bases left unmatched: 8. The CDR3 loop spans 13 amino acids. Germline loops: CDR1 SGHRS, CDR2 YFSETQ. CDR3 DNA sequence: TGCGCCAGTACCAGACAGGGAGGCACTGAAGCTTTCTTT. It translates to CASTRQGGTEAFF.

This chain uses TRBV7-9 with TRBJ1-2; unclear D gene. V lost 5 bases and J 5 bases, leaving 15 bases between the germline ends. The germline gives CDR1 SEHNR, CDR2 FQNEAQ (reference sequence). CDR3 length: 14 residues. The CDR3 nucleotides are TGTGCCAGCAGCGGAGGGAATTCGGGATATGGCTACACCTTC. Translating gives CASSGGNSGYGYTF.

The V gene is TRBV7-2, the J gene TRBJ1-2; tentative D call: TRBD1 (6 bases). Germline lookup yields CDR1 SGHTA and CDR2 FQGNSA. V was cut by 3 bases and J by 0 bases, with 8 bases left in between. The length of the CDR3 is 14 residues. The CDR3 protein is CASSFGQPNYGYTF. The CDR3, as DNA: TGTGCCAGCAGCTTTGGACAGCCTAACTATGGCTACACCTTC. Filled out from reference TRBV7-2 and TRBJ1-2, the complete variable domain reads GAGVSQSPSNKVTEKGKDVELRCDPISGHTALYWYRQSLGQGLEFLIYFQGNSAPDKSGLPSDRFSAERTGGSVSTLTIQRTQQEDSAVYLCASSFGQPNYGYTFGSGTRLTVV.

The chain employs TRBV7-8 and TRBJ2-3; weak D call: TRBD2 (6 bases). This CDR3 has 14 amino acids. From germline, CDR1 is SGHVS and CDR2 FQNEAQ. V was clipped by 9 bases and J by 3 bases, with 16 bases between them. The CDR3 region is CASALERVTDTQYF. The CDR3 coding sequence is TGTGCCAGTGCCTTGGAGCGGGTGACAGATACGCAGTATTTT.

The chain recombines TRBV5-4 with TRBJ1-2, with D possibly TRBD1 on 6 matching bases. CDR1 and CDR2 (germline): SGHNT, YYREEE (reference sequence). This CDR3 contains 15 residues. Trimming removed 1 base from V and 5 bases from J, with 15 bases in between. The DNA for the CDR3 is TGTGCCAGCAGCTTGTTAGCAGGGGTTCGGTATGGCTACACCTTC. It specifies CASSLLAGVRYGYTF.

The gene calls are TRBV2 and TRBJ2-3; D may be TRBD1 (6 bases). Germline V gene lookup returns CDR1 SNHLY and CDR2 FYNNEI. CDR3 size: 13 residues. V was shortened by 5 bases and J by 4 bases, with 10 bases between the two germline ends. This CDR3 is CASSTNRADTQYF. Written as DNA, the CDR3 is TGTGCCAGCAGTACCAACAGGGCAGATACGCAGTATTTT.

V gene TRBV18 combines with J gene TRBJ2-1; 9 bases are a match to TRBD1. Trimming at V came to 0 bases and at J to 4 bases, leaving 4 bases not matched to a gene. Per the germline V gene, CDR1 is KGHSH and CDR2 is LQKENI. The CDR3 loop spans 16 amino acids. CDR3 in DNA: TGTGCCAGCTCACCACCCCGGGACAGGGAGTACAATGAGCAGTTCTTC. Residues: CASSPPRDREYNEQFF.

This chain connects TRBV5-4 to TRBJ1-2, with D possibly TRBD1 on 6 matching bases. V lost 4 bases, J lost 3 bases, and 16 bases lay in between. The germline CDR1 and CDR2 sequences are SGHNT and YYREEE (reference sequence). This CDR3 has 15 amino acids. This CDR3 reads CASSLSGGGYYGYTF. The CDR3 region has the DNA TGTGCCAGCAGCCTCAGTGGGGGGGGCTACTATGGCTACACCTTC. Full variable domain (outside the CDR3, taken from reference TRBV5-4 and TRBJ1-2): ETGVTQSPTHLIKTRGQQVTLRCSSQSGHNTVSWYQQALGQGPQFIFQYYREEENGRGNFPPRFSGLQFPNYSSELNVNALELDDSALYLCASSLSGGGYYGYTFGSGTRLTVV.

The J gene is TRBJ1-2, the V gene TRBV6-5, with 9 bases matching TRBD1. V was clipped by 2 bases and J by 8 bases; unmatched bases: 3. In germline, CDR1 is MNHEY, CDR2 SVGAGI. The CDR3 runs 13 residues. This CDR3 is CASSYGQGLGYTF. DNA of the CDR3: TGTGCCAGCAGTTACGGACAGGGGCTCGGCTACACCTTC.

The V and J genes are TRBV6-5 and TRBJ2-7; 9 bases are a match to TRBD1. V lost 2 bases and J lost 7; bases outside the gene matches: 9. Germline CDR1 reads MNHEY; CDR2 reads SVGAGI. The CDR3 sequence is 15 residues long. CDR3 loop: CASSYGGTGTGEQYV. The CDR3 nucleotides are TGTGCCAGCAGTTACGGGGGGACAGGGACGGGGGAGCAGTACGTC.

The chain employs TRBV11-2 and TRBJ2-1, with TRBD2 matching 10 bases. The junction had 7 bases not matched to a gene; V was cut back by 2 bases and J by 6 bases. This CDR3 comprises 16 residues. Germline V gives CDR1 SGHAT, CDR2 FQNNGV. CDR3 nucleotides: TGTGCCAGCAGCTTATGGGGACTAGCGACTATCAATGAGCAGTTCTTC. Its protein is CASSLWGLATINEQFF.

Judged by abundance, this clone is medium-sized. V gene TRBV19 combines with J gene TRBJ2-5, with D maybe TRBD1 (6 bases). The CDR3 has 13 amino acids. V lost 5 bases, J lost 5 bases, and 12 bases lay in between. Germline CDR1 reads LNHDA; CDR2 reads SQIVND (reference sequence). DNA of the CDR3: TGTGCCAGTAGTGAGGGGGTTGGGGAGACCCAGTACTTC. This codes for CASSEGVGETQYF.

This clone was recorded only once. The chain combines TRBV12-5 with TRBJ2-2; TRBD1 aligns across 10 bases. Germline assignment: CDR1 LGHNT and CDR2 FRNRAP. The CDR3 runs to 14 residues. With V trimmed by 4 bases and J by 5 bases, 1 base remained unmatched. CDR3 nucleotides: TGTGCTAGTGGTTCGGGACAGGGGACCGGGGAGCTGTTTTTT. This translates into CASGSGQGTGELFF.

There are a few counts of this clone. This chain uses TRBV4-1 with TRBJ1-4; the D is unclear. Trimming pared 4 bases from V and 5 bases from J, leaving 14 bases between. The CDR3 contains 15 residues. Germline values: CDR1 MGHRA, CDR2 YSYEKL. In DNA form, the CDR3 reads TGCGCCAGCAGCCTCCCGGGTGCGGGGAATGAAAAACTGTTTTTT. It yields the protein CASSLPGAGNEKLFF.

This clone was observed once. The rearrangement uses TRBV30 and TRBJ2-3; the match to TRBD2 covers 11 bases. J gave up 0 bases and V 8 bases, and 16 bases lay outside the gene matches. Germline CDR1 GTSNPN, CDR2 SVGIG (reference sequence). The CDR3 runs 18 residues. As DNA, the CDR3 is TGTGCCGGACGATCCGGGCTAGCGGGGGGACCTAGCACAGATACGCAGTATTTT. Translating it yields CAGRSGLAGGPSTDTQYF.

The genes are TRBV6-5 and TRBJ2-6; D is undetermined. Per the germline V gene, CDR1 is MNHEY and CDR2 is SVGAGI. This CDR3 is 15 amino acids long. Trimming took off 2 bases at V and 1 base at J, with 6 bases between the two ends. In nucleotides, the CDR3 is TGTGCCAGCAGTTACCAGGTGTCTGGGGCCAACGTCCTGACTTTC. This encodes CASSYQVSGANVLTF.

The gene calls are TRBV5-1 and TRBJ1-5; the D is unclear. The V end lost 0 bases, the J end lost 1 base, and 11 bases lay between the germline ends. The CDR3 is made up of 16 amino acids. Germline V lookup: CDR1 SGHRS, CDR2 YFSETQ. The CDR3 region has the DNA TGCGCCAGCAGCTTGGGGGGAGGGCTAAGCAATCAGCCCCAGCATTTT. Encoded protein: CASSLGGGLSNQPQHF. The full variable domain, its missing parts supplied by reference TRBV5-1 and TRBJ1-5, is KAGVTQTPRYLIKTRGQQVTLSCSPISGHRSVSWYQQTPGQGLQFLFEYFSETQRNKGNFPGRFSGRQFSNSRSEMNVSTLELGDSALYLCASSLGGGLSNQPQHFGDGTRLSIL.

The chain carries TRBV19 and TRBJ1-5; 7 positions agree with TRBD1. This CDR3 has 17 residues. Losses at the gene ends were 2 bases for V and 1 base for J; bases not matched to a gene: 8. Germline CDR1 LNHDA, CDR2 SQIVND (reference sequence). CDR3 bases: TGTGCCAGTAGTATACAGGACAGGTTCGAGAGCAATCAGCCCCAGCATTTT. Translated, it gives CASSIQDRFESNQPQHF.

CDR3 nucleotides: TGTGCCAGCAGCTTGGGAGGGGGCGGCTACGAGCAGTACTTC. It encodes CASSLGGGGYEQYF. This chain uses TRBV5-4 with TRBJ2-7; TRBD1 agrees at 7 bases. The trim removed 0 bases at V and 3 bases at J, leaving 3 bases unmatched. CDR1 SGHNT and CDR2 YYREEE come from the germline V gene (reference sequence). There are 14 residues in the CDR3.